The entry below gives a single T cell receptor (beta chain) sequence along with its context. This specimen belongs to a study of blood T cells in healthy people across ages. Trimming removed 4 bases from V and 1 base from J; junction bases left unmatched: 17. This CDR3 has 19 residues. Germline V gene sequence: CDR1 MDHEN, CDR2 SYDVKM. Donors were systemically healthy Caucasian individuals from Russia aged roughly 6 to 100 years. PBMCs, at least 6 million per sample, were isolated. The extraction recovered at least 5.5 micrograms of total RNA per sample. Sample-barcoded 5' priming and a J-beta primer mix drove a second PCR of roughly 6 to 12 cycles. MiXCR, run by TCRdb on the 5' RACE reads, gives a single entry per CDR3 protein. This sample yields approximately 1,700,000 distinct CDR3 sequences, of which about two fifths are seen a single time; roughly 23% belongs to the top ten.

This receptor was obtained from a human donor in good health. The J gene is TRBJ2-5, the V gene TRBV28, with 8 bases aligning to TRBD1. Sequenced: blood. Here the CDR3 DNA reads TGTGCCAGCAGTTCTACCTTGAACCCGGACAGGGCCCCCCAAGAGACCCAGTACTTC. Amino acids: CASSSTLNPDRAPQETQYF.